Listed here are 3 T cell receptor beta chains from one sample, sequenced in a study of blood T cell repertoires in COVID-19. Method: immunoSEQ multiplex PCR; TCRdb's copy keeps in-frame clones and lacks some. The sample records some 150,000 clones, about 85% being singletons. The sequenced sample consisted of peripheral blood. These TCRs come from a man in his fifties or sixties who had recovered from COVID-19.

V is TRBV9 and J is TRBJ2-7, with 7 nucleotides matching TRBD1. The CDR3 consists of 15 residues. J was trimmed by 2 bases and V by 0 bases; bases with no gene match: 5. The germline gives CDR1 SGDLS, CDR2 YYNGEE. The CDR3 here is CASSVGGGEAYEQYF. The DNA for the CDR3 is TGTGCCAGCAGCGTAGGAGGGGGCGAAGCCTACGAGCAGTACTTC.

V usage is TRBV29-1 and J usage is TRBJ2-5, with TRBD1 as a possible D gene (5 bases). CDR1 and CDR2 from the germline V gene are SQVTM and ANQGSEA. Trimming cost V 1 base and J 0 bases, with 9 bases left between them. This CDR3 is built from 14 residues. The CDR3 is CSVEGAGNQETQYF. DNA of the CDR3: TGCAGCGTTGAAGGGGCAGGGAACCAAGAGACCCAGTACTTC. The whole variable domain, filled in from reference TRBV29-1 and TRBJ2-5, reads SAVISQKPSRDICQRGTSLTIQCQVDSQVTMMFWYRQQPGQSLTLIATANQGSEATYESGFVIDKFPISRPNLTFSTLTVSNMSPEDSSIYLCSVEGAGNQETQYFGPGTRLLVL.

This clone has only one observation. The chain is built from TRBV7-2 and TRBJ2-5; 8 bases agree with TRBD2. Germline V gives CDR1 SGHTA, CDR2 FQGNSA. V shed 0 bases, J shed 9 bases, and the junction held 6 bases outside the gene matches. The CDR3 runs 14 residues. The DNA of the CDR3 is TGTGCCAGCAGCTTAGCTAGCGGGGTGAGACCCCAGTACTTC. Protein sequence: CASSLASGVRPQYF. The full variable domain, completed using reference TRBV7-2 and TRBJ2-5, is GAGVSQSPSNKVTEKGKDVELRCDPISGHTALYWYRQSLGQGLEFLIYFQGNSAPDKSGLPSDRFSAERTGGSVSTLTIQRTQQEDSAVYLCASSLASGVRPQYFGPGTRLLVL.